The 20 T cell receptor beta chains given below trace back to one sample, sequenced in a study of cytomegalovirus exposure and HLA in healthy donors. A multiplex PCR was run with 60 Vbeta primers and 13 Jbeta primers. Sequencing was performed with immunoSEQ multiplex PCR; in TCRdb, only in-frame clones are kept and a portion is missing. The sample carries approximately 150,000 clones, roughly 77% recorded once. Source material: PBMCs. Receptor source: a man aged 30 to 45 in good health and CMV-seropositive.

V is TRBV5-4 and J is TRBJ2-1; the match to TRBD2 covers 9 bases. Germline V gene lookup returns CDR1 SGHNT and CDR2 YYREEE (reference sequence). CDR3 size: 13 residues. Trimming took 2 bases from V and 8 from J; bases not matched to a gene: 2. The CDR3 DNA reads TGTGCCAGCAGCTTCGGCGGGGGGGATGAGCAGTTCTTC. Its protein product is CASSFGGGDEQFF.

Here the CDR3 DNA reads TGTGCCAGCACCCCAGGGACAGGGAATGAAAAACTGTTTTTT. The encoded protein is CASTPGTGNEKLFF. V gene TRBV27 combines with J gene TRBJ1-4; TRBD1 aligns across 9 bases. The trim removed 7 bases at V and 5 bases at J, leaving 5 bases unmatched. The V gene's germline CDR1 is MNHEY and CDR2 SMNVEV (reference sequence). This CDR3 contains 14 residues.

The rearrangement links TRBV4-1 to TRBJ2-7; 16 nucleotides agree with TRBD2. The germline CDR1 and CDR2 sequences are MGHRA and YSYEKL. The CDR3 consists of 17 residues. The trim removed 5 bases at V and 7 bases at J, leaving 11 bases unmatched. In DNA form, the CDR3 reads TGCGCCAGCAGCGGGCGGGGACTAGCGGGGGGGATTTTTGAGCAGTACTTC. This gives the protein CASSGRGLAGGIFEQYF.

This clone appeared once. V is TRBV4-1 and J is TRBJ1-4, with D uncertain. CDR1 and CDR2 (germline): MGHRA, YSYEKL. Trimming removed 0 bases at V and 8 bases at J, with 4 bases between. CDR3 length equals 12 residues. The CDR3 DNA follows: TGCGCCAGCAGCCAAGACTTGGAAAAACTGTTTTTT. This sequence encodes CASSQDLEKLFF.

The CDR3 region has the DNA TGTGCCAGCAGCCAAGAGTGGGTTAGCGGGGAGACCCAGTACTTC. This gives the protein CASSQEWVSGETQYF. The chain combines TRBV4-2 with TRBJ2-5; 7 bases align to TRBD2. This CDR3 contains 15 residues. Germline CDR1 and CDR2: LGHNA and YNFKEQ. J lost 5 bases, V lost 0 bases, and 6 bases had no gene match.

J is TRBJ1-2 and V is TRBV6-5, with D possibly being TRBD1 (6 bases). There are 14 residues in the CDR3. Germline V gene sequence: CDR1 MNHEY, CDR2 SVGAGI. V lost 2 bases, J lost 4 bases, and 11 bases lay in between. The DNA of the CDR3 is TGTGCCAGCAGTTACAGGGGGATAGGCTATGGCTACACCTTC. Amino acids: CASSYRGIGYGYTF.

V usage is TRBV27 and J usage is TRBJ1-2, with no clear D. Trimming removed 6 bases from V and 4 bases from J, with 12 bases in between. Germline V CDR1 and CDR2: MNHEY, SMNVEV (reference sequence). The CDR3 covers 13 residues. CDR3 nucleotides: TGTGCCAGCAGAGAGGGTCGTCTCTATGGCTACACCTTC. Amino acids: CASREGRLYGYTF.

The chain uses TRBV5-1 and TRBJ2-7, with TRBD1 identical over 7 bases. The J segment lost 2 bases and the V segment lost 4 bases, leaving 9 bases of the junction unmatched. The V gene's germline CDR1 is SGHRS and CDR2 YFSETQ. The CDR3 covers 15 residues. The CDR3 loop reads CASSVTGDRPYEQYF. The CDR3 bases are TGCGCCAGCAGCGTTACAGGGGATAGACCCTACGAGCAGTACTTC.

The V gene is TRBV30, the J gene TRBJ2-7; the match to TRBD1 covers 8 bases. Unmatched junction bases numbered 10, after V lost 0 bases and J lost 3 bases. Germline values: CDR1 GTSNPN, CDR2 SVGIG (reference sequence). The CDR3 contains 16 residues. This CDR3 reads CAWSVSGGAPNYEQYF. The CDR3 coding sequence is TGTGCCTGGAGTGTATCAGGGGGCGCCCCGAACTACGAGCAGTACTTC.

This clone was observed a few times. The CDR3 nucleotides read TGTGCCAGCAGCTTGCCAGGGGGCTGGACTGAAGCTTTCTTT. It codes for CASSLPGGWTEAFF. The chain joins TRBV5-5 to TRBJ1-1; 8 bases match TRBD1. Germline lookup yields CDR1 SGHKS and CDR2 YYEKEE (reference sequence). The CDR3 has 14 amino acids. With V trimmed by 1 base and J by 5 bases, 4 bases remained unmatched.

The rearrangement joins TRBV28 to TRBJ1-5; D possibly corresponds to TRBD1 (6 bases). The CDR3 totals 13 residues. Trimming left V 4 bases short and J 6 bases short, with 10 bases between. Per germline, CDR1 MDHEN and CDR2 SYDVKM. Written as DNA, the CDR3 is TGTGCCAGCAGTTCCTCGACAGGTCAGCCCCAGCATTTT. This codes for CASSSSTGQPQHF.

The chain employs TRBV27 and TRBJ1-1, with D hard to call. The CDR3 is 15 amino acids. Germline loops: CDR1 MNHEY, CDR2 SMNVEV (reference sequence). The V end was cut by 2 bases, the J end by 0 bases, with 10 bases between. CDR3 residues: CASSLLRSLNTEAFF. The CDR3 DNA reads TGTGCCAGCAGTTTACTTCGGTCTTTGAACACTGAAGCTTTCTTT.

The DNA of the CDR3 is TGTGCCAGCAACACGGGGGGGGCGAAACTGTTTTTT. It translates to CASNTGGAKLFF. V usage is TRBV6-6 and J usage is TRBJ1-4; possibly TRBD1 for D (6 bases). V was shortened by 7 bases and J by 11 bases, with 14 bases between the two germline ends. This CDR3 region has 12 residues. The germline gives CDR1 MNHNY, CDR2 SVGAGI (reference sequence).

The V call is TRBV6-5, the J call TRBJ2-3; TRBD2 matches at 11 bases. Trimming cost V 0 bases and J 5 bases; bases outside gene matches: 4. Germline V gene data show CDR1 as MNHEY and CDR2 as SVGAGI. The CDR3 has 16 amino acids. CDR3 bases: TGTGCCAGCAGTTACTCGGCTAGCGGGGGGAGAGATACGCAGTATTTT. Its translation: CASSYSASGGRDTQYF.

The chain carries TRBV6-5 and TRBJ1-1; D uncertain. The V gene lost 7 bases and the J gene lost 4 bases, with 16 bases spanning the gap. The CDR3 is made up of 14 amino acids. Germline values: CDR1 MNHEY, CDR2 SVGAGI. CDR3 sequence: CASIRGGLGTEAFF. The CDR3 coding sequence is TGTGCCAGCATAAGAGGAGGGTTAGGCACTGAAGCTTTCTTT.

The chain has TRBV5-1 and TRBJ2-3, with D possibly TRBD2 on 6 matching bases. The CDR3 totals 16 residues. V lost 0 bases and J 1 base, leaving 12 bases between the germline ends. CDR1 and CDR2 from the germline V gene are SGHRS and YFSETQ. The CDR3 sequence: CASSLAGGRGTDTQYF. CDR3 DNA sequence: TGCGCCAGCAGCTTGGCCGGAGGGCGGGGCACAGATACGCAGTATTTT.

The J gene is TRBJ2-5, the V gene TRBV7-9; 12 bases match TRBD2. Germline V gene sequence: CDR1 SEHNR, CDR2 FQNEAQ (reference sequence). The CDR3 spans 12 residues. V shed 8 bases, J shed 5 bases, and the junction held 0 bases outside the gene matches. CDR3 amino acids: CASLAGGETQYF. The CDR3 region has the DNA TGTGCCAGCCTAGCGGGGGGGGAGACCCAGTACTTC.

The genes are TRBV2 and TRBJ1-2, with 9 bases that match TRBD1. The CDR3 covers 13 residues. The trim removed 8 bases at V and 8 bases at J, leaving 9 bases unmatched. CDR1 is SNHLY and CDR2 is FYNNEI in the germline V gene. The CDR3 sequence: CASSGTGSLGYTF. The CDR3 DNA reads TGTGCCAGCTCCGGGACAGGGAGTTTAGGCTACACCTTC.

The rearrangement uses TRBV29-1 and TRBJ2-2; 8 bases are a match to TRBD1. Germline CDR1 SQVTM, CDR2 ANQGSEA. CDR3 length: 15 amino acids. With 6 bases clipped from V and 6 bases from J, the junction kept 12 bases outside the gene matches. The CDR3 region is CSVESRGRRSGELFF. CDR3 sequence (DNA): TGCAGCGTGGAATCCAGGGGGCGAAGATCCGGGGAGCTGTTTTTT.

The rearrangement uses TRBV6-5 and TRBJ1-3, with D possibly being TRBD1 (5 bases). The CDR3 covers 15 residues. CDR1 is MNHEY and CDR2 is SVGAGI in the germline V gene. Trimming removed 5 bases from V and 0 bases from J, with 11 bases in between. CDR3 coding DNA: TGTGCCAGCAGTCCGACAGCGATCTCTGGAAACACCATATATTTT. Translated: CASSPTAISGNTIYF.